The TCR beta chain under discussion was sequenced for a study of beta chain features in type 1 diabetes. Looking at the study overall: Patients shared similar age, gender and cell yields with healthy donors.

The CDR3 length is 16 residues. After removal of 4 bases from V and 3 bases from J, the junction contained 8 bases not matched to a gene. The germline V gene has CDR1 LGHNA and CDR2 YNFKEQ. Study-level points and caveats: Patients with Type 1 diabetes showed moderately but significantly shorter TCRB CDR3s in all four CD4+ subsets. The naive, central memory and Treg TCRB repertoires looked more alike in patients than they did in healthy donors.

On this clone: As yet, its antigen is unknown.

The isolated RNA, all of it, was reverse transcribed, so expressed TCRB transcripts were what got sequenced. Approximately 3.5 million reads per sample were averaged for naive, central memory and regulatory samples. Clones were read by immunoSEQ multiplex PCR, and TCRdb kept only the in-frame ones, dropping some. Here the sample spans tens of thousands of clones, around 63% being singletons. Via CD45RO/CCR7/CD25/CD127/CD95/CD27, cells of the CD4+ naive, central memory, regulatory and stem cell-like memory subsets were sorted. The rearrangement uses TRBV4-2 and TRBJ2-3; 9 bases are shared with TRBD2. The sequenced material came from Tregs from blood. The clonotype was recovered from a man aged 25 to 40 with type 1 diabetes. Some clones in this sample may be carry-over from other donors' samples. The CDR3 nucleotides read TGTGCCAGCAGCCTAGGGGTAGCGGGGGAAACAGATACGCAGTATTTT. Translated: CASSLGVAGETDTQYF.